This entry features one TCR beta chain sequence. The data derive from a study of blood T cell repertoires in COVID-19. Study processing details: Amplification from reference gene primers served as the basis for estimated nucleated cell counts. The table came from immunoSEQ multiplex PCR; TCRdb's copy has only in-frame clones and leaves some out. That table furnishes V, J and clone size, whereas the DNA furnished D and trimming. The table lists approximately 330,000 clones, roughly 90% of them singletons, with approximately 4% in the top ten. The length of the CDR3 is 13 residues. Trimming removed 6 bases from V and 8 bases from J; junction bases left unmatched: 5. The germline V gene encodes CDR1 MNHEY and CDR2 SVGAGI.

The TCR was taken from a woman between 45 and 60 years old with active or convalescent COVID-19. The specimen sequenced was peripheral blood. V is TRBV6-5 and J is TRBJ1-4; 8 bases line up with TRBD1. The CDR3: CASRETGEEKLFF. CDR3 bases: TGTGCCAGCAGGGAGACAGGGGAGGAAAAACTGTTTTTT.